These 22 T cell receptor beta chains share one sample of origin, sequenced in a study of shared clonotypes between healthy human individuals. Using immunoSEQ multiplex PCR, the repertoire was profiled, and TCRdb retains in-frame clones only, with some absent. The data show just over 2,000,000 clones, about 94% seen once. In the naive CD8 group, cells lacked CD45RO and were positively selected for CCR7, so terminally differentiated effector memory CD45RA+ cells were left out. Sequences were obtained from naive CD8+ T cells sorted from blood. The receptor set was obtained from a man younger than 35 in good health.

To note about this clone: This sample includes further DNA sequences coding for the same CDR3. V usage is TRBV5-6 and J usage is TRBJ2-1; perhaps TRBD1 as D (5 bases). Trimming left V 2 bases short and J 0 bases short, with 6 bases between. In germline, CDR1 is SGHDT, CDR2 YYEEEE. The CDR3 is made up of 14 amino acids. The CDR3: CASSLGVSYNEQFF. Here the CDR3 DNA reads TGTGCCAGCAGCTTAGGGGTCTCCTACAATGAGCAGTTCTTC. Full variable domain (remainder filled in from reference TRBV5-6 and TRBJ2-1): DAGVTQSPTHLIKTRGQQVTLRCSPKSGHDTVSWYQQALGQGPQFIFQYYEEEERQRGNFPDRFSGHQFPNYSSELNVNALLLGDSALYLCASSLGVSYNEQFFGPGTRLTVL.

The gene calls are TRBV5-1 and TRBJ2-7; TRBD2 matches at 7 bases. The germline V gene has CDR1 SGHRS and CDR2 YFSETQ. The CDR3 spans 15 residues. The V segment lost 2 bases and the J segment 0 bases; nucleotides outside the gene matches: 5. For the CDR3, the DNA is TGCGCCAGCAGCTTCACACCGGGGGGCTCCTACGAGCAGTACTTC. It codes for CASSFTPGGSYEQYF.

The chain is built from TRBV6-5 and TRBJ1-2, with D possibly matching TRBD1 (5 bases). Trimming pared 8 bases from V and 4 bases from J, leaving 11 bases between. Germline lookup yields CDR1 MNHEY and CDR2 SVGAGI. The CDR3 has 12 amino acids. CDR3 in DNA: TGTGCCAGCTCCAATCAGGGCTATGGCTACACCTTC. Translation gives CASSNQGYGYTF.

The gene calls are TRBV19 and TRBJ2-7; D is possibly TRBD1 or TRBD2 (6 bases each). Germline CDR1 is LNHDA and CDR2 is SQIVND (reference sequence). The CDR3 covers 19 residues. V lost 4 bases and J lost 5, with 30 bases in between. CDR3 sequence: CASSTKGGIQSDYPHEQYF. The CDR3 DNA reads as TGTGCCAGTAGTACGAAGGGGGGAATTCAATCGGACTATCCTCACGAGCAGTACTTC.

V is TRBV6-1 and J is TRBJ2-2, with D perhaps being TRBD1 or TRBD2 (5 bases each). The CDR3 runs to 14 residues. The V gene's germline CDR1 is MNHNS and CDR2 SASEGT. V lost 1 base and J lost 6, with 9 bases in between. CDR3 amino acids: CASSEGGWPGELFF. The CDR3 DNA reads as TGTGCCAGCAGTGAAGGGGGGTGGCCCGGGGAGCTGTTTTTT.

V and J are TRBV5-1 and TRBJ1-1; the match to TRBD1 covers 7 bases. Germline CDR1 reads SGHRS; CDR2 reads YFSETQ. V was clipped by 1 base and J by 2 bases; unmatched bases: 5. The CDR3 contains 15 residues. The CDR3 region has the DNA TGCGCCAGCAGCTTGTGGGGAGGGGGCAACACTGAAGCTTTCTTT. Translated: CASSLWGGGNTEAFF.

This chain joins TRBV9 and TRBJ1-4; 7 bases map to TRBD1. V shed 2 bases, J shed 6 bases, and the junction held 7 bases outside the gene matches. This CDR3 comprises 15 residues. The V gene's germline CDR1 is SGDLS and CDR2 YYNGEE. The CDR3 sequence is CASSVEGAGDEKLFF. The DNA of the CDR3 is TGTGCCAGCAGCGTGGAGGGGGCTGGGGATGAAAAACTGTTTTTT.

This clone was observed a handful of times. This chain's CDR3 is CAWSVQGGNIQYF. CDR3 coding DNA: TGTGCCTGGAGTGTACAGGGGGGAAACATTCAGTACTTC. V and J are TRBV30 and TRBJ2-4; 8 nucleotides match TRBD1. Per the germline V gene, CDR1 is GTSNPN and CDR2 is SVGIG (reference sequence). J gave up 6 bases and V 0 bases, and 1 base lay outside the gene matches. The CDR3 has 13 residues. Complete variable domain (other parts from reference TRBV30 and TRBJ2-4): SQTIHQWPATLVQPVGSPLSLECTVEGTSNPNLYWYRQAAGRGLQLLFYSVGIGQISSEVPQNLSASRPQDRQFILSSKKLLLSDSGFYLCAWSVQGGNIQYFGAGTRLSVL.

V gene TRBV25-1 combines with J gene TRBJ2-5, with D maybe TRBD2 (6 bases). V dropped 1 base and J dropped 5 bases, with 14 bases sitting between them. The CDR3 loop spans 15 amino acids. The germline V gene encodes CDR1 MGHDK and CDR2 SYGVNS. In DNA form, the CDR3 reads TGTGCCAGCAGTGAATTCCTAGCGAACTGGGAGACCCAGTACTTC. Its protein product is CASSEFLANWETQYF.

V usage is TRBV4-1 and J usage is TRBJ1-1, with 8 bases aligning to TRBD1. Germline V gene lookup returns CDR1 MGHRA and CDR2 YSYEKL. This CDR3 spans 17 amino acids. The trim removed 0 bases at V and 0 bases at J, leaving 6 bases unmatched. The CDR3 nucleotides are TGCGCCAGCAGCCAAGATCTAAGGACAGGGATGAACACTGAAGCTTTCTTT. It encodes CASSQDLRTGMNTEAFF.

This chain uses TRBV28 with TRBJ2-7; D is unresolved. The germline V and J ends were trimmed by 3 bases and 2 bases, with 11 bases remaining between them. CDR3 length: 14 residues. Per germline, CDR1 MDHEN and CDR2 SYDVKM. The chain's CDR3 is CASSLGRKTYEQYF. The CDR3 region has the DNA TGTGCCAGCAGTTTGGGCAGGAAAACCTACGAGCAGTACTTC.

The V gene is TRBV25-1, the J gene TRBJ2-3, with a weak D call TRBD2 (5 bases). The V gene's germline CDR1 is MGHDK and CDR2 SYGVNS. The CDR3 totals 17 residues. V was shortened by 2 bases and J by 1 base, with 16 bases between the two germline ends. The CDR3 sequence is CASSEPLPVGGTDTQYF. CDR3 sequence (DNA): TGTGCCAGCAGTGAACCCCTCCCCGTCGGGGGCACAGATACGCAGTATTTT.

This clone has a single count. Other DNA sequences in this specimen translate into the identical CDR3. The J gene is TRBJ2-7, the V gene TRBV5-1, with TRBD1 matching over 7 bases. CDR3 length: 13 amino acids. V was clipped by 4 bases and J by 3 bases; unmatched bases: 4. CDR1 and CDR2 from the germline V gene are SGHRS and YFSETQ. CDR3 loop: CASSLRQGYEQYF. The CDR3 DNA follows: TGCGCCAGCAGCCTGAGACAGGGCTACGAGCAGTACTTC.

J is TRBJ2-7 and V is TRBV6-1, with D tentatively TRBD1 or TRBD2 (5 bases each). V was pared by 10 bases and J by 1 base, with 11 bases between. Germline V lookup: CDR1 MNHNS, CDR2 SASEGT. The CDR3 is 12 amino acids. CDR3 DNA: TGTGCCACCCGAGGGGTTTCCTACGAGCAGTACTTC. It encodes CATRGVSYEQYF.

Points on this clone: This specimen includes other DNA sequences encoding the same CDR3. V and J are TRBV7-6 and TRBJ2-1; TRBD2 is a possible D gene (6 bases). CDR1 is SGHVS and CDR2 is FNYEAQ in the germline V gene. The CDR3 runs 14 residues. With 0 bases removed from V and 4 bases from J, the gap between germline ends came to 7 bases. The CDR3 sequence is CASSLAGTYNEQFF. The CDR3 DNA follows: TGTGCCAGCAGCTTAGCGGGGACTTACAATGAGCAGTTCTTC.

The chain couples TRBV10-3 to TRBJ1-1; D remains unclear. CDR1 and CDR2 from the germline V gene are ENHRY and SYGVKD. This CDR3 has 13 residues. Trimming stripped 4 bases from V and 5 bases from J, with 11 bases between. The CDR3 loop is CAISGFGETEAFF. The CDR3 region has the DNA TGTGCCATCAGTGGATTTGGGGAGACTGAAGCTTTCTTT.

V usage is TRBV5-8 and J usage is TRBJ2-2; either TRBD1 or TRBD2 may fit D (5 bases each). Trimming took 4 bases from V and 7 from J, leaving 14 bases between them. Per the germline V gene, CDR1 is SGHTS and CDR2 is YDEGEE. The CDR3 totals 14 residues. The CDR3 sequence is CASSPTGPGGELFF. The CDR3 nucleotides are TGTGCCAGCAGCCCCACGGGGCCTGGCGGGGAGCTGTTTTTT.

The chain uses TRBV5-6 and TRBJ1-2; D may be TRBD1 (5 bases). This CDR3 is built from 15 residues. Trimming took 0 bases from V and 4 from J, leaving 13 bases between them. The germline V gene encodes CDR1 SGHDT and CDR2 YYEEEE. The CDR3 protein is CASSLGQINFYGYTF. Written as DNA, the CDR3 is TGTGCCAGCAGCTTGGGACAGATAAACTTCTATGGCTACACCTTC.

The chain is built from TRBV27 and TRBJ1-1; TRBD1 matches 7 bases. The CDR3 loop spans 14 amino acids. V dropped 5 bases and J dropped 1; count of bases not matched to a gene: 4. Germline V gene lookup returns CDR1 MNHEY and CDR2 SMNVEV (reference sequence). The CDR3 DNA is TGTGCCAGCAGTCGTTGGACAGGGAACACTGAAGCTTTCTTT. The encoded protein is CASSRWTGNTEAFF.

The chain employs TRBV6-5 and TRBJ1-1; 9 bases match TRBD1. Per germline, CDR1 MNHEY and CDR2 SVGAGI. CDR3 size: 13 residues. V lost 8 bases to trimming and J lost 5 bases; unmatched junction nucleotides: 6. CDR3 sequence (DNA): TGTGCCAGCGCCGGGACAGGGCAGACTGAAGCTTTCTTT. Translating gives CASAGTGQTEAFF.

V is TRBV5-6 and J is TRBJ2-7; D gene unclear. The length of the CDR3 is 14 residues. V lost 3 bases and J 0 bases, leaving 10 bases between the germline ends. The germline V gene has CDR1 SGHDT and CDR2 YYEEEE. CDR3 protein: CASSSIHSSYEQYF. In DNA, the CDR3 is TGTGCCAGCAGCTCCATACACAGCTCCTACGAGCAGTACTTC.

This clone was seen once. The genes are TRBV4-1 and TRBJ2-1; D perhaps matches TRBD2 (5 bases). Trimming took off 7 bases at V and 5 bases at J, with 9 bases between the two ends. Germline values: CDR1 MGHRA, CDR2 YSYEKL. The CDR3 extends over 12 amino acids. CDR3 coding DNA: TGCGCCAGCAAGGACTTGCACAATGAGCAGTTCTTC. Protein sequence: CASKDLHNEQFF.